The text below deals with one TCR beta chain. This specimen belongs to a study of blood T cell repertoires in COVID-19. TCRdb keeps only in-frame clones here, not all; method: immunoSEQ multiplex PCR. The sample lists about 63,000 clones, 85% to 90% occurring once. The CDR3 runs 15 residues. CDR1 is LNHDA, CDR2 SQIVND, per germline (reference sequence). V lost 4 bases to trimming and J lost 4 bases, with 16 bases between them. V gene TRBV19 combines with J gene TRBJ1-2; TRBD1 might be the D (6 bases). The TCR was taken from a man aged 50 or older with active COVID-19. The sequencing sample was made of peripheral blood. CDR3 in amino acids: CASSKGTQIIYGYTF. The CDR3 DNA is TGTGCCAGTAGTAAGGGGACACAGATTATCTATGGCTACACCTTC.